What follows are 20 T cell receptor beta chains derived from one specimen sequenced in a study of Graves' ophthalmopathy and Graves' hyperthyroidism. Beta-chain TCR CDR3 regions were amplified from RNA transcripts. An opening RT-PCR round employed HTBI primers and preceded a second-round multiplex PCR. MiXCR was run by TCRdb on the multiplex PCR reads, yielding one entry per CDR3 protein. The profile covers a few hundred thousand distinct CDR3 sequences, with around 20% appearing a single time and approximately 1.4% taken by the ten largest. Sequenced input: peripheral blood. These receptors were collected from a woman between 18 and 30 years old with Graves' ophthalmopathy.

In its sample, this clonotype was seen many times. The genes are TRBV19 and TRBJ2-5; D possibly corresponds to TRBD2 (6 bases). The germline CDR1 and CDR2 sequences are LNHDA and SQIVND (reference sequence). This CDR3 has 14 amino acids. Trimming took off 5 bases at V and 9 bases at J, with 19 bases between the two ends. The chain's CDR3 is CASSPGRGFMAQYF. CDR3 nucleotide sequence: TGTGCCAGTAGTCCGGGACGGGGGTTTATGGCCCAGTACTTC. The complete variable domain, with remaining parts taken from reference TRBV19 and TRBJ2-5, reads DGGITQSPKYLFRKEGQNVTLSCEQNLNHDAMYWYRQDPGQGLRLIYYSQIVNDFQKGDIAEGYSVSREKKESFPLTVTSAQKNPTAFYLCASSPGRGFMAQYFGPGTRLLVL.

This clonotype was seen at least ten times. The chain employs TRBV28 and TRBJ2-5, with a weak D call TRBD2 (6 bases). This CDR3 region has 15 residues. The germline V gene encodes CDR1 MDHEN and CDR2 SYDVKM. Trimming cost V 3 bases and J 4 bases, with 15 bases left between them. This CDR3 reads CASSFAPEGGETQYF. Here the CDR3 DNA reads TGTGCCAGCAGTTTTGCCCCTGAGGGAGGAGAGACCCAGTACTTC. Variable domain in full (rest from reference TRBV28 and TRBJ2-5): DVKVTQSSRYLVKRTGEKVFLECVQDMDHENMFWYRQDPGLGLRLIYFSYDVKMKEKGDIPEGYSVSREKKERFSLILESASTNQTSMYLCASSFAPEGGETQYFGPGTRLLVL.

The V gene is TRBV10-3, the J gene TRBJ2-7; 12 positions agree with TRBD2. Germline V gene data show CDR1 as ENHRY and CDR2 as SYGVKD. This CDR3 comprises 15 residues. V dropped 10 bases and J dropped 0; count of bases not matched to a gene: 7. CDR3 region: CATLPTSGSSYEQYF. CDR3 in DNA: TGTGCCACCCTACCGACTAGCGGGAGCTCCTACGAGCAGTACTTC.

This sequence joins TRBV6-2 or TRBV6-3 and TRBJ2-7; D possibly corresponds to TRBD2 (6 bases). V was cut by 6 bases and J by 1 base, with 16 bases left in between. The CDR3 has 15 amino acids. Germline CDR1 and CDR2: MNHEY and SVGEGT. The CDR3 DNA reads as TGTGCCAGCAGACCCGGAGGGCCGTCGTCCTACGAGCAGTACTTC. This codes for CASRPGGPSSYEQYF.

The chain joins TRBV15 to TRBJ2-5; 8 nucleotides agree with TRBD2. The V segment lost 0 bases and the J segment 2 bases; nucleotides outside the gene matches: 8. The CDR3 is 17 residues long. Per the germline V gene, CDR1 is LNHNV and CDR2 is YYDKDF (reference sequence). The CDR3 region has the DNA TGTGCCACCAGCAGAGATCTGGGCGGGGGGCGGCAAGAGACCCAGTACTTC. Its translation: CATSRDLGGGRQETQYF.

This clonotype was detected many times. This chain connects TRBV4-1 to TRBJ1-2, with TRBD1 as a possible D gene (5 bases). Trimming took 4 bases from V and 2 from J, leaving 17 bases between them. CDR3 length: 16 amino acids. Per the germline V gene, CDR1 is MGHRA and CDR2 is YSYEKL. The CDR3 bases are TGCGCCAGCAGCCGTGAATCGGGGGTAGGGAACTATGGCTACACCTTC. Translated, it gives CASSRESGVGNYGYTF.

The V and J genes are TRBV28 and TRBJ2-7; 11 positions agree with TRBD2. Germline V gene lookup returns CDR1 MDHEN and CDR2 SYDVKM. This CDR3 has 15 residues. V was clipped by 6 bases and J by 2 bases; unmatched bases: 6. CDR3 nucleotides: TGTGCCAGCAGAGTAGCGGGAGGGTCCGCCTACGAGCAGTACTTC. It translates to CASRVAGGSAYEQYF.

The chain combines TRBV7-6 with TRBJ2-7, with D possibly TRBD2 on 6 matching bases. V shed 1 base and J shed 3 bases, with 19 bases lying between them. The CDR3 is made up of 17 amino acids. Germline CDR1 reads SGHVS; CDR2 reads FNYEAQ. CDR3 bases: TGTGCCAGCAGCTTAGGGGTTGGCGGGATTGGGAGCTACGAGCAGTACTTC. It codes for CASSLGVGGIGSYEQYF.

Many counts were recorded for this clonotype. The gene calls are TRBV28 and TRBJ1-2; 7 bases fit TRBD1. J was trimmed by 7 bases and V by 3 bases; bases with no gene match: 2. This CDR3 is built from 12 residues. Germline values: CDR1 MDHEN, CDR2 SYDVKM. CDR3 protein: CASSLDRFGYTF. In nucleotides, the CDR3 is TGTGCCAGCAGTTTGGACAGGTTTGGCTACACCTTC.

This clonotype was recorded many times. The V and J genes are TRBV13 and TRBJ2-2, with D perhaps assigned TRBD1 or TRBD2 (5 bases each). The CDR3 runs to 14 residues. CDR1 and CDR2 (germline): PRHDT, FYEKMQ (reference sequence). Trimming took off 8 bases at V and 7 bases at J, with 17 bases between the two ends. The CDR3 DNA sequence: TGTGCCAGCGGGGCTAGCAAGCGGAGCGGGGAGCTGTTTTTT. Translating it yields CASGASKRSGELFF.

Many counts were recorded for this clonotype. The rearrangement links TRBV9 to TRBJ1-3, with unresolved D. The germline V gene encodes CDR1 SGDLS and CDR2 YYNGEE. The CDR3 has 16 amino acids. Trimming removed 2 bases at V and 0 bases at J, with 12 bases between. This CDR3 reads CASSVSPSFSGNTIYF. DNA for the CDR3: TGTGCCAGCAGCGTTAGTCCCTCGTTCTCTGGAAACACCATATATTTT.

This chain links TRBV7-2 with TRBJ2-7, with 11 bases identical to TRBD1. The V and J ends lost 3 bases and 6 bases, in that order; junction bases with no gene match: 4. The CDR3 has 14 amino acids. From germline, CDR1 is SGHTA and CDR2 FQGNSA. CDR3 sequence: CASSLDRGLLEQYF. CDR3 DNA sequence: TGTGCCAGCAGCTTGGACAGGGGGCTGCTCGAGCAGTACTTC.

The chain couples TRBV27 to TRBJ2-7, with 9 positions matching TRBD2. Germline lookup yields CDR1 MNHEY and CDR2 SMNVEV (reference sequence). The CDR3 loop spans 13 amino acids. Unmatched junction bases numbered 5, after V lost 5 bases and J lost 6 bases. The CDR3 DNA reads TGTGCCAGCAGTCCGATAGCGGGAGTCGAGCAGTACTTC. Amino acids: CASSPIAGVEQYF.

This chain joins TRBV6-2 or TRBV6-3 and TRBJ2-5; TRBD1 agrees at 7 bases. J gave up 1 base and V 3 bases, and 8 bases lay outside the gene matches. This CDR3 is built from 16 residues. The germline gives CDR1 MNHEY, CDR2 SVGEGT. This CDR3 is CASSYVPGQVQETQYF. CDR3 sequence (DNA): TGTGCCAGCAGTTATGTCCCAGGACAGGTCCAAGAGACCCAGTACTTC.

This clonotype showed up many times. The chain employs TRBV12-3 or TRBV12-4 and TRBJ2-2, with D possibly matching TRBD2 (7 bases). V shed 5 bases and J shed 2 bases, with 18 bases lying between them. The CDR3 totals 17 residues. The CDR3 DNA reads as TGTGCCAGCAGTCCAGTAAGGGGGAGGGTAAACACCGGGGAGCTGTTTTTT. As protein: CASSPVRGRVNTGELFF.

The rearrangement uses TRBV6-5 and TRBJ2-2, with 7 bases fitting TRBD1. Trimming at V came to 0 bases and at J to 3 bases, leaving 7 bases not matched to a gene. This CDR3 spans 17 amino acids. Germline CDR1 is MNHEY and CDR2 is SVGAGI. CDR3 DNA: TGTGCCAGCAGTTACTCGTCGACAGGGTGGGACACCGGGGAGCTGTTTTTT. Translated: CASSYSSTGWDTGELFF.

The sample holds many counts of this clonotype. The chain recombines TRBV7-8 with TRBJ2-5, with 14 bases fitting TRBD2. The germline gives CDR1 SGHVS, CDR2 FQNEAQ. V gave up 5 bases and J gave up 4 bases; unmatched junction bases: 6. This CDR3 comprises 16 residues. Here the CDR3 reads CASSSQGLAGAETQYF. CDR3 coding DNA: TGTGCCAGCAGCAGCCAGGGACTAGCGGGGGCAGAGACCCAGTACTTC.

This clonotype came up many times. The chain links TRBV12-3 or TRBV12-4 to TRBJ2-4, with TRBD1 as a possible D gene (5 bases). V lost 5 bases to trimming and J lost 0 bases, with 8 bases between them. The CDR3 sequence is 14 residues long. The CDR3: CASSQQVAKNIQYF. The CDR3 bases are TGTGCCAGCAGTCAACAGGTAGCCAAAAACATTCAGTACTTC.

This clonotype was observed many times. The CDR3 loop reads CASSRRVRESSYNSPLHF. CDR3 DNA sequence: TGTGCCAGCAGCCGCCGTGTGAGGGAGAGCTCCTATAATTCACCCCTCCACTTT. The J gene is TRBJ1-6, the V gene TRBV7-6, with unresolved D. CDR1 is SGHVS and CDR2 is FNYEAQ in the germline V gene. CDR3 length: 18 amino acids. V was pared by 5 bases and J by 0 bases, with 17 bases between.

This clonotype has a count of ten or more. The chain carries TRBV28 and TRBJ1-1; 9 nucleotides match TRBD1. This CDR3 comprises 14 residues. Trimming took 2 bases from V and 8 from J; bases not matched to a gene: 6. Germline CDR1 and CDR2: MDHEN and SYDVKM. The CDR3 loop reads CASSLGQGYGEAFF. The CDR3 DNA is TGTGCCAGCAGTTTAGGACAGGGGTATGGCGAAGCTTTCTTT.